Sequencing of this T cell receptor beta chain was carried out in a study of shared clonotypes between healthy human individuals. Clones were read by immunoSEQ multiplex PCR, and TCRdb kept only the in-frame ones, dropping some. Among over 2,000,000 clones listed, just over 90% were seen once. CDR3 size: 16 residues. The V gene end was trimmed by 4 bases and the J gene end by 4 bases; junction bases not matched to a gene: 7. CDR1 and CDR2 (germline): MNHEY, SVGAGI. Naivety among CD8 cells was defined by CD45RO negativity and positive CCR7 selection, thereby excluding terminally differentiated effector memory CD45RA+ cells.

The clonotype originates from a man aged 18 to 30 in good health. Some clones in this sample may be carry-over from other donors' samples. Sequencing was performed on naive CD8+ T cells from PBMCs. The V call is TRBV6-5, the J call TRBJ2-3, with 11 nucleotides matching TRBD2. The CDR3 nucleotides read TGTGCCAGCAGTTTTATAGCGGGAGGGCCCTCAGATACGCAGTATTTT. This encodes CASSFIAGGPSDTQYF.